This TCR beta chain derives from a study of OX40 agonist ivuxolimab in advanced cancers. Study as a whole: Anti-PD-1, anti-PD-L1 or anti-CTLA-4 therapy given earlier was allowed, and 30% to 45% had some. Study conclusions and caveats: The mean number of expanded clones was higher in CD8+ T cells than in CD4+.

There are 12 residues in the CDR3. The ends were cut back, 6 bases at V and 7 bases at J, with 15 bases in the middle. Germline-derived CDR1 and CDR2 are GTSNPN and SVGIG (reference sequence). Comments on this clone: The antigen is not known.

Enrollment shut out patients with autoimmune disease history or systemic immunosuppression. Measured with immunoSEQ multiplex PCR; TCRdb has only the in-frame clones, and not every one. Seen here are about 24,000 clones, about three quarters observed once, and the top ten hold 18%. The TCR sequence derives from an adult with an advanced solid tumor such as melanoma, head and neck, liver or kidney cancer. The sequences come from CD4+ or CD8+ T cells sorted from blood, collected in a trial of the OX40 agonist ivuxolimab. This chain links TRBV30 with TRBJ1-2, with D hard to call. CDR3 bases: TGTGCCTGCTCGGAGGGTAGGTCTGGCTACACCTTC. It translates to CACSEGRSGYTF.